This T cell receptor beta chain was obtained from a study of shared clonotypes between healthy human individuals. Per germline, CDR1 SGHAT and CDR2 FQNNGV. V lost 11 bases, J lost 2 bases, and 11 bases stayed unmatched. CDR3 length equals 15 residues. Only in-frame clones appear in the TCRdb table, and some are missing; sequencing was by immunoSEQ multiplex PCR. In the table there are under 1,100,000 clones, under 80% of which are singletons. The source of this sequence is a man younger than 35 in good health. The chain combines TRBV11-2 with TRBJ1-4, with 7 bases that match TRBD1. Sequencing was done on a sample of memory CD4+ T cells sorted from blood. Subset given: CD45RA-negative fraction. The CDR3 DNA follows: TGTGCCGGACAGGCGGGGACGTCGACTAATGAAAAACTGTTTTTT. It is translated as CAGQAGTSTNEKLFF. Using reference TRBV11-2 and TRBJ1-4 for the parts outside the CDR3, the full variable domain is EAGVAQSPRYKIIEKRQSVAFWCNPISGHATLYWYQQILGQGPKLLIQFQNNGVVDDSQLPKDRFSAERLKGVDSTLKIQPAKLEDSAVYLCAGQAGTSTNEKLFFGSGTQLSVL.